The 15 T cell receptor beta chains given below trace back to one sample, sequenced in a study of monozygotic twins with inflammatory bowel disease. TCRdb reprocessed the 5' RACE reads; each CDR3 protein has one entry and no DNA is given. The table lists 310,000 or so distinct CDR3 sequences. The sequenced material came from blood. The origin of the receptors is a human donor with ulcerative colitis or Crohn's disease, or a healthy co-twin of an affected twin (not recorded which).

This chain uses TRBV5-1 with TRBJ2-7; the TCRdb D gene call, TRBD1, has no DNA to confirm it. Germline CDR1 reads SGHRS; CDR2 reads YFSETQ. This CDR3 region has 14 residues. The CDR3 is CASSGQTGGYEQYF.

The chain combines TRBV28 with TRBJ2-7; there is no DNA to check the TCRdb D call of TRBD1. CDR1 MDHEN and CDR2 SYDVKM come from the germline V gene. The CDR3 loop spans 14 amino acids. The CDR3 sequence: CASSWGLTAYEQYF.

CDR3: CASGPGLYNTGELFF. The V gene is TRBV27, the J gene TRBJ2-2; TCRdb's assignment of TRBD2 cannot be checked, as there is no DNA. Germline values: CDR1 MNHEY, CDR2 SMNVEV (reference sequence). This CDR3 spans 15 amino acids.

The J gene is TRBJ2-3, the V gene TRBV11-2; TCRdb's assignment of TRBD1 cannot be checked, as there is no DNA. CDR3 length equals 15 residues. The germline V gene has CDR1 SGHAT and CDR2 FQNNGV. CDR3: CASTPGDWGTDTQYF.

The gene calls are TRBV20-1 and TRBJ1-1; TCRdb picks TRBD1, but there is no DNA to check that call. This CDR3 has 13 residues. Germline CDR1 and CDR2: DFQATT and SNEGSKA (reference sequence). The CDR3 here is CSATGTENTEAFF.

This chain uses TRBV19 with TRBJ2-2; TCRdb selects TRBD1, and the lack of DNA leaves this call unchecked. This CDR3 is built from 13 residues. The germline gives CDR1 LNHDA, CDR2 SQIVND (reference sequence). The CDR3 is CASHRHESGELFF.

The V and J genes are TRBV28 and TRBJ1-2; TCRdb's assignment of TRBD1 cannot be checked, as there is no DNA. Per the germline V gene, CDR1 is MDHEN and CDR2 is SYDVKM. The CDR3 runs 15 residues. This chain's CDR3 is CASSLQGVVLGTCTF.

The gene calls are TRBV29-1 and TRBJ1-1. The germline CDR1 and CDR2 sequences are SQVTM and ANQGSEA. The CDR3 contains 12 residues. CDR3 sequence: CSGYYGDTEAFF.

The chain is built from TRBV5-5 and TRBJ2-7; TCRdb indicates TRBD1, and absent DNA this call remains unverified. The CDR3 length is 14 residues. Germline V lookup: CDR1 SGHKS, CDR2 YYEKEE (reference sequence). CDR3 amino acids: CASRFRQGMNEQYF. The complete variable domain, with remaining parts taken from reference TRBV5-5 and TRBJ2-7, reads DAGVTQSPTHLIKTRGQQVTLRCSPISGHKSVSWYQQVLGQGPQFIFQYYEKEERGRGNFPDRFSARQFPNYSSELNVNALLLGDSALYLCASRFRQGMNEQYFGPGTRLTVT.

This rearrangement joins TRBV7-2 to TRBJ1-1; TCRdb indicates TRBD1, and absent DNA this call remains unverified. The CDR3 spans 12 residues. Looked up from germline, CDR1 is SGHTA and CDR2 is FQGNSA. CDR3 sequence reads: CASRTQGSGAFF.

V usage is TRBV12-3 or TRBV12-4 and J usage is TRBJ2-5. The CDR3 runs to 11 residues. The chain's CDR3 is CASSRKETQYF.

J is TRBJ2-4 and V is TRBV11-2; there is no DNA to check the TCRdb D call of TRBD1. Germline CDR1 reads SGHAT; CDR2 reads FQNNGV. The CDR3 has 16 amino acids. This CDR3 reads CASRRVGATAKNIQYF.

CDR3 loop: CSARVRGAHEQYF. The rearrangement links TRBV20-1 to TRBJ2-7; TCRdb's assignment of TRBD1 cannot be checked, as there is no DNA. The V gene's germline CDR1 is DFQATT and CDR2 SNEGSKA (reference sequence). The CDR3 sequence is 13 residues long.

The CDR3 reads CASSVMQGPRVQETQYF. V and J are TRBV5-6 and TRBJ2-5; absent DNA, TCRdb's TRBD1 call cannot be checked. Germline CDR1 reads SGHDT; CDR2 reads YYEEEE. The CDR3 sequence is 17 residues long.

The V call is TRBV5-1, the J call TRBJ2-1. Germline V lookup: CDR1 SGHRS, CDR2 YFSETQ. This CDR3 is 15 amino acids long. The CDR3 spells CASSVQSSYYNEQFF.